A single sample is the source of the 17 T cell receptor beta chains below, sequenced in a study of breast tumors, draining lymph nodes, adjacent tissues. Samples came from axillary lymph nodes draining the breast cancer. TCRdb reanalysed the multiplex PCR reads using MiXCR and keeps one entry per CDR3 protein. Of over 250,000 distinct CDR3 sequences detected, roughly 30% appear once; the ten largest clones hold roughly 1.1%. The sequenced sample consisted of axillary lymph node tissue. The receptors originated from a female donor with breast cancer. Some clones in this sample may be carry-over from other donors' samples.

On this clonotype itself: A much larger clonotype is one base distant, so this may be a read error. The chain joins TRBV20-1 to TRBJ2-2; D may be TRBD1 (6 bases). Per the germline V gene, CDR1 is DFQATT and CDR2 is SNEGSKA (reference sequence). Trimming cost V 7 bases and J 2 bases, with 17 bases left between them. The CDR3 contains 15 residues. The CDR3 DNA sequence: TGCAGTGTAAAACAGGGAAATACAAACACCGGGGAGCTGTTTTTT. It translates to CSVKQGNTNTGELFF.

This clonotype was counted many times. The rearrangement joins TRBV6-1 to TRBJ1-4, with TRBD1 matching over 7 bases. CDR3 length equals 14 residues. V shed 6 bases and J 5 bases; nucleotides not matched to a gene: 6. CDR1 and CDR2 (germline): MNHNS, SASEGT. The CDR3 DNA follows: TGTGCCAGCAGGCGAGGGACAGAGAATGAAAAACTGTTTTTT. This sequence encodes CASRRGTENEKLFF.

This clonotype was seen more than once but under ten times. The CDR3 sequence is CASSLGSTLSYEQYF. CDR3 nucleotides: TGTGCCAGCAGTTTAGGGTCGACCCTCTCCTACGAGCAGTACTTC. The rearrangement uses TRBV27 and TRBJ2-7; no definite D call. Trimming took 2 bases from V and 0 from J, leaving 11 bases between them. Germline loops: CDR1 MNHEY, CDR2 SMNVEV (reference sequence). This CDR3 is 15 amino acids long.

This clonotype showed up many times. CDR3 coding DNA: TGTGCCAGCCACTCGCAGGGGACATCGGACTATGGCTACACCTTC. As protein: CASHSQGTSDYGYTF. The rearrangement joins TRBV5-6 to TRBJ1-2; D is possibly TRBD1 (6 bases). Germline V gene data show CDR1 as SGHDT and CDR2 as YYEEEE. V lost 7 bases and J lost 3, with 19 bases in between. The CDR3 consists of 15 residues.

A note on this clonotype: Given a much more abundant clone one base away, this may be a read error. This CDR3 is missing its conserved last phenylalanine or tryptophan, likely due to a read error. This chain links TRBV9 with TRBJ1-2; D unresolved. Trimming stripped 3 bases from V and 4 bases from J, with 10 bases between. The CDR3 contains 13 residues. The germline CDR1 and CDR2 sequences are SGDLS and YYNGEE. This CDR3 is CASSDRVGYGYTS. CDR3 sequence (DNA): TGTGCCAGCAGCGACAGAGTTGGCTATGGCTACACCTCC.

As regards this clonotype: A much larger clone is a single base away; this may be a read error. The V call is TRBV19, the J call TRBJ2-2; no reliable D call. This CDR3 region has 13 residues. With 0 bases removed from V and 5 bases from J, the gap between germline ends came to 4 bases. Germline CDR1 and CDR2: LNHDA and SQIVND (reference sequence). This CDR3 is CASSIEWTGELFF. The CDR3 nucleotides are TGTGCCAGTAGTATAGAATGGACCGGGGAGCTGTTTTTT.

This clonotype was counted many times. V gene TRBV7-2 combines with J gene TRBJ2-2; D could derive from TRBD1 or TRBD2 (6 bases each). The ends were cut back, 7 bases at V and 0 bases at J, with 12 bases in the middle. Germline CDR1 reads SGHTA; CDR2 reads FQGNSA. The length of the CDR3 is 15 residues. The CDR3 protein is CASTVGGANTGELFF. As DNA, the CDR3 is TGTGCCAGCACTGTGGGGGGCGCGAACACCGGGGAGCTGTTTTTT.

The table lists this clonotype with a few counts. The rearrangement joins TRBV27 to TRBJ2-7; 7 nucleotides align to TRBD1. V was pared by 7 bases and J by 0 bases, with 6 bases of the junction left unmatched. The CDR3 runs 14 residues. Germline lookup yields CDR1 MNHEY and CDR2 SMNVEV (reference sequence). This CDR3 reads CASTLTGSSYEQYF. The CDR3 DNA sequence: TGTGCCAGCACATTGACAGGGAGCTCCTACGAGCAGTACTTC.

This clonotype was picked up many times. This rearrangement joins TRBV7-3 to TRBJ2-3; 10 nucleotides line up with TRBD2. V lost 3 bases, J lost 6 bases, and 6 bases stayed unmatched. Germline-derived CDR1 and CDR2 are SGHTA and FQGTGA. The CDR3 contains 15 residues. CDR3 DNA sequence: TGTGCCAGCAGCTTCAGCGGGAGGGCCGGTGATACGCAGTATTTT. Translation: CASSFSGRAGDTQYF. Complete variable domain (other parts from reference TRBV7-3 and TRBJ2-3): GAGVSQTPSNKVTEKGKYVELRCDPISGHTALYWYRQSLGQGPEFLIYFQGTGAADDSGLPNDRFFAVRPEGSVSTLKIQRTERGDSAVYLCASSFSGRAGDTQYFGPGTRLTVL.

This clonotype showed up many times. This rearrangement joins TRBV29-1 to TRBJ2-5; 9 bases map to TRBD1. V lost 7 bases and J lost 4; bases outside the gene matches: 4. Germline CDR1 is SQVTM and CDR2 is ANQGSEA. The CDR3 covers 12 residues. CDR3 in amino acids: CSDRTGVETQYF. The CDR3 region has the DNA TGCAGCGACCGGACAGGGGTAGAGACCCAGTACTTC. The entire variable domain, with the rest obtained from reference TRBV29-1 and TRBJ2-5, is as follows: SAVISQKPSRDICQRGTSLTIQCQVDSQVTMMFWYRQQPGQSLTLIATANQGSEATYESGFVIDKFPISRPNLTFSTLTVSNMSPEDSSIYLCSDRTGVETQYFGPGTRLLVL.

The chain joins TRBV14 to TRBJ1-4; no reliable D call. The J call may not be correct, given that the DNA end is closer to TRBJ1-1. The CDR3 is made up of 13 amino acids. Germline V lookup: CDR1 SGHDN, CDR2 FVKESK. The CDR3 spells CASSQKTNTEAFF. Written as DNA, the CDR3 is TGTGCCAGCAGCCAAAAGACGAACACTGAAGCTTTCTTT.

The chain recombines TRBV20-1 with TRBJ1-1, with TRBD1 matching 9 bases. V dropped 5 bases and J dropped 3; count of bases not matched to a gene: 16. CDR1 DFQATT and CDR2 SNEGSKA come from the germline V gene (reference sequence). This CDR3 is built from 17 residues. The CDR3 region has the DNA TGCAGTGCTGAAGGACAGGGGCGCATTGTTTTAGACACTGAAGCTTTCTTT. This translates into CSAEGQGRIVLDTEAFF.

V gene TRBV15 combines with J gene TRBJ2-6; no clear D gene. Germline V gene data show CDR1 as LNHNV and CDR2 as YYDKDF (reference sequence). Trimming pared 1 base from V and 14 bases from J, leaving 0 bases between. This CDR3 has 9 amino acids. This chain's CDR3 is CATSRVLTF. The CDR3 DNA is TGTGCCACCAGCAGAGTCCTGACTTTC.

This clonotype was recorded many times. V gene TRBV20-1 combines with J gene TRBJ2-3, with D possibly being TRBD2 (5 bases). The V end was cut by 0 bases, the J end by 3 bases, with 10 bases between. CDR3 length equals 14 residues. The germline V gene encodes CDR1 DFQATT and CDR2 SNEGSKA (reference sequence). CDR3 in DNA: TGCAGTGCTAGAGATTCACTAGTTACAGATACGCAGTATTTT. Translating it yields CSARDSLVTDTQYF.

On this clonotype itself: A clone one base away is much larger, so this may be a read error. This chain uses TRBV25-1 with TRBJ1-2, with 9 bases that match TRBD1. CDR1 is MGHDK and CDR2 is SYGVNS in the germline V gene. The CDR3 is 15 residues long. The CDR3 reads CASRDTGGIGYGYAF. In DNA, the CDR3 is TGTGCCAGCAGGGATACAGGGGGCATTGGGTATGGCTACGCCTTC.

A note on this clonotype: One end of the junction fails to match germline, which may point to a read error. J is TRBJ2-7 and V is TRBV27; 7 nucleotides match TRBD1. CDR3 length equals 14 residues. The germline CDR1 and CDR2 sequences are MNHEY and SMNVEV (reference sequence). CDR3 sequence reads: CASSLTGKYYEHYF. CDR3 coding DNA: TGTGCCAGCAGCCTGACAGGGAAGTACTACGAGCACTACTTC.

There are a few counts of this clonotype. The V call is TRBV2, the J call TRBJ1-1; weak D call: TRBD1 (5 bases). This CDR3 spans 16 amino acids. Per the germline V gene, CDR1 is SNHLY and CDR2 is FYNNEI. Trimming pared 7 bases from V and 4 bases from J, leaving 22 bases between. In DNA form, the CDR3 reads TGTGCCAGCATCCTGTCTTGGAGGGGCCAAGGCACTGAAGCTTTCTTT. Its translation is CASILSWRGQGTEAFF.